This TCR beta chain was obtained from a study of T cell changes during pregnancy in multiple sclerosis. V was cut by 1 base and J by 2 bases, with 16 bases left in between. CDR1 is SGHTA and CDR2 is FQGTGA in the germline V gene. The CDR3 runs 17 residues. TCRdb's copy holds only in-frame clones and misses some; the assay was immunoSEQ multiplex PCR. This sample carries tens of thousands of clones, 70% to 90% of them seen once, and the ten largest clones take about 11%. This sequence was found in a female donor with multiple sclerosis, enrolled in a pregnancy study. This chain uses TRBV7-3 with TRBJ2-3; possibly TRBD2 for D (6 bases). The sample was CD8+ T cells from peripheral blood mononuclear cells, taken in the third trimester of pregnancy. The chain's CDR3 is CASSLISAGENTDTQYF. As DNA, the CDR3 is TGTGCCAGCAGCTTAATTTCAGCGGGTGAGAACACAGATACGCAGTATTTT.